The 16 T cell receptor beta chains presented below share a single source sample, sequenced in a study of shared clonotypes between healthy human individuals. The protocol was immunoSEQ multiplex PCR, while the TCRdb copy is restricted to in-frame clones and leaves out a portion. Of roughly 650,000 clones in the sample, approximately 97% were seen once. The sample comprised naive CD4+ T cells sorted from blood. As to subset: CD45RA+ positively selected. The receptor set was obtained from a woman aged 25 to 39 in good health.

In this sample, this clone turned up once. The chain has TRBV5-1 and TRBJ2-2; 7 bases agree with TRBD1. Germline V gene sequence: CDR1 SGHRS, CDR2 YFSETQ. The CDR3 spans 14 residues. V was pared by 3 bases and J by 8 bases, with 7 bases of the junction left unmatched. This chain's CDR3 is CASSSTGFPGELFF. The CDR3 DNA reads TGCGCCAGCAGCTCGACAGGGTTCCCGGGGGAGCTGTTTTTT.

CDR3 in DNA: TGTGCCAGCAGCCCCCGGGGCGGGTACACTGAAGCTTTCTTT. Protein product: CASSPRGGYTEAFF. The V gene is TRBV27, the J gene TRBJ1-1; possibly TRBD1 for D (5 bases). Germline CDR1 is MNHEY and CDR2 is SMNVEV (reference sequence). This CDR3 is built from 14 residues. The V end was cut by 6 bases, the J end by 3 bases, with 14 bases between.

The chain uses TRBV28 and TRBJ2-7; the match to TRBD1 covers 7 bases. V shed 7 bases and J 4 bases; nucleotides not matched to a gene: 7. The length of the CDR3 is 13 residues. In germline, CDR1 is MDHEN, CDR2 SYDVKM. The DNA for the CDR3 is TGTGCCAGCACGACAGGGATACCTTACGAGCAGTACTTC. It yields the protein CASTTGIPYEQYF. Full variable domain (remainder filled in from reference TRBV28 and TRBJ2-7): DVKVTQSSRYLVKRTGEKVFLECVQDMDHENMFWYRQDPGLGLRLIYFSYDVKMKEKGDIPEGYSVSREKKERFSLILESASTNQTSMYLCASTTGIPYEQYFGPGTRLTVT.

The DNA of the CDR3 is TGCAGCGTCACCGAGCAGGGATTCTATGGCTACACCTTC. Residues: CSVTEQGFYGYTF. The J gene is TRBJ1-2, the V gene TRBV29-1; tentatively, D is TRBD1 (5 bases). The CDR3 totals 13 residues. Germline V gene data show CDR1 as SQVTM and CDR2 as ANQGSEA. The V end was cut by 6 bases, the J end by 4 bases, with 15 bases between.

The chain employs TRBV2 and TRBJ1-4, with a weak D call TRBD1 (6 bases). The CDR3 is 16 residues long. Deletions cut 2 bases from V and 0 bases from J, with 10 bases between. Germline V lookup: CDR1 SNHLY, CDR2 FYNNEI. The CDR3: CASSELGASTNEKLFF. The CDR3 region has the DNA TGTGCCAGCAGTGAATTGGGGGCGTCAACTAATGAAAAACTGTTTTTT.

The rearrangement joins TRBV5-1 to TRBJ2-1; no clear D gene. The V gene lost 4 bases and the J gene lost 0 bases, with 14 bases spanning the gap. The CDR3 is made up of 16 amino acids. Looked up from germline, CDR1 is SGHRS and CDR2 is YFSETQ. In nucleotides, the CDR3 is TGCGCCAGCAGCCACCCCCTTGGGATCTCCTACAATGAGCAGTTCTTC. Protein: CASSHPLGISYNEQFF.

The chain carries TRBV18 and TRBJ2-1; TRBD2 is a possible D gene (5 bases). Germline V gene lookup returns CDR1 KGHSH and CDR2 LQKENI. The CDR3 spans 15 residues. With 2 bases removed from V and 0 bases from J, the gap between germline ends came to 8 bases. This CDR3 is CASSPSGDSYNEQFF. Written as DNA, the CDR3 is TGTGCCAGCTCACCAAGCGGTGACTCCTACAATGAGCAGTTCTTC.

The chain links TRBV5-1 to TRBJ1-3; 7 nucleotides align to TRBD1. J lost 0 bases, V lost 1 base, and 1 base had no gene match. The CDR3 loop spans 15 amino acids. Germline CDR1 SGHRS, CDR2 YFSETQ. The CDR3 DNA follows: TGCGCCAGCAGCTTGTGGGACAGCTCTGGAAACACCATATATTTT. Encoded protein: CASSLWDSSGNTIYF. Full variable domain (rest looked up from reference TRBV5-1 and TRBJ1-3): KAGVTQTPRYLIKTRGQQVTLSCSPISGHRSVSWYQQTPGQGLQFLFEYFSETQRNKGNFPGRFSGRQFSNSRSEMNVSTLELGDSALYLCASSLWDSSGNTIYFGEGSWLTVV.

The CDR3 DNA sequence: TGTGCCAGCAGTTCCCCCAAGGGCTACGAGCAGTACTTC. This translates into CASSSPKGYEQYF. The rearrangement links TRBV28 to TRBJ2-7; no reliable D call. Germline V lookup: CDR1 MDHEN, CDR2 SYDVKM. This CDR3 contains 13 residues. V shed 4 bases and J shed 3 bases, with 10 bases lying between them.

The CDR3 sequence is CASSEGTAQETQYF. The CDR3 coding sequence is TGTGCCAGCAGTGAAGGGACAGCACAAGAGACCCAGTACTTC. This chain joins TRBV25-1 and TRBJ2-5; 7 bases agree with TRBD1. J lost 2 bases, V lost 2 bases, and 2 bases had no gene match. Germline CDR1 and CDR2: MGHDK and SYGVNS. The CDR3 has 14 amino acids.

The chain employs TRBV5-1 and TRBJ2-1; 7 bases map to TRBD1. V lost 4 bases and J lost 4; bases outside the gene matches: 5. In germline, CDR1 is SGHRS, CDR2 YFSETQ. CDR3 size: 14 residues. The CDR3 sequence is CASSTDRVYNEQFF. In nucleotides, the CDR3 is TGCGCCAGCAGCACAGACAGGGTTTACAATGAGCAGTTCTTC.

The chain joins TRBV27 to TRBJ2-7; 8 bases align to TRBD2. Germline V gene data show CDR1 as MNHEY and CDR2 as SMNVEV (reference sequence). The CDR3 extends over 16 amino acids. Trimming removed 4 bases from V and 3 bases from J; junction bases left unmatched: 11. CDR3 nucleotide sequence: TGTGCCAGCAGTTCCAGCGGGAGAGCCACCAGCTACGAGCAGTACTTC. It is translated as CASSSSGRATSYEQYF.

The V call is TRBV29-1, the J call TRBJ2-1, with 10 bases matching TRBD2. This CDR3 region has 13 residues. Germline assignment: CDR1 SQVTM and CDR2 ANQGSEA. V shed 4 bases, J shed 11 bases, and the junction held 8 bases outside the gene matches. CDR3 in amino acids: CSVVRLAGDQQFF. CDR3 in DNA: TGCAGCGTTGTGCGGCTAGCGGGAGATCAGCAGTTCTTC.

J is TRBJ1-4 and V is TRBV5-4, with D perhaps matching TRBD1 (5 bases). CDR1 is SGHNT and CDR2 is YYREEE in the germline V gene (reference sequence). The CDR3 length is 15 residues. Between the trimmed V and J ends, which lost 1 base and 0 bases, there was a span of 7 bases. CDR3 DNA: TGTGCCAGCAGCTTGCGGACATCAACTAATGAAAAACTGTTTTTT. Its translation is CASSLRTSTNEKLFF.

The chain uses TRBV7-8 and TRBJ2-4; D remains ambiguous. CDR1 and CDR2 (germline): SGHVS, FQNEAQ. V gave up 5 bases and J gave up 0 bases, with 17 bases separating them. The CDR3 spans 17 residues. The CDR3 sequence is CASSPRSPILAKNIQYF. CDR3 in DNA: TGTGCCAGCAGCCCCCGGAGTCCGATTCTAGCCAAAAACATTCAGTACTTC.

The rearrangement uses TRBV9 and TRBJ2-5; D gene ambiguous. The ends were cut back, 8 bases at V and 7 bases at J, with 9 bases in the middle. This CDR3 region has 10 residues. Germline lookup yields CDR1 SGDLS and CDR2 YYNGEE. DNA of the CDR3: TGTGCCAGTTTCATTGGGACCCAGTACTTC. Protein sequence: CASFIGTQYF.